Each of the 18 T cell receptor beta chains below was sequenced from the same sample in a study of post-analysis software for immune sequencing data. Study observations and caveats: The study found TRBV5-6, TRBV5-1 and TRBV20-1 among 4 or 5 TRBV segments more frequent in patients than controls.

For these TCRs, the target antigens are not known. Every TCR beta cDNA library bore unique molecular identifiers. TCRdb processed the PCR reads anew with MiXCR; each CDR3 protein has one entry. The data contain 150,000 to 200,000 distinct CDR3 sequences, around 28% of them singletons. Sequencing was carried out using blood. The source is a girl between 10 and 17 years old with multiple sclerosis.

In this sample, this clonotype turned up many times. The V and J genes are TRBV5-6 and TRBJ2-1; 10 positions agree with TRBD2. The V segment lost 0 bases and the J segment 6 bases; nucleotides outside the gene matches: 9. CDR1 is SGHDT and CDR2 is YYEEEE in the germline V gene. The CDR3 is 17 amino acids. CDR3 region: CASSLVASGSVINEQFF. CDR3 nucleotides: TGTGCCAGCAGCTTGGTGGCTAGCGGGAGTGTCATCAATGAGCAGTTCTTC.

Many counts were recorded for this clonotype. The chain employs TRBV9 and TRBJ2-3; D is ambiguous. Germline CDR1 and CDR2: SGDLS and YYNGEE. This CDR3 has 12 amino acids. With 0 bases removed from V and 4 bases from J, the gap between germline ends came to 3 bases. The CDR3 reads CASSVEPDTQYF. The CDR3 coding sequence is TGTGCCAGCAGCGTAGAACCAGATACGCAGTATTTT.

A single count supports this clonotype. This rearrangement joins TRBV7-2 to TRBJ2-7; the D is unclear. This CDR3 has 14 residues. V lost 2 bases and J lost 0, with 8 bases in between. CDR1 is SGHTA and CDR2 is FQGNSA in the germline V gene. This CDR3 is CASSLNPLSYEQYF. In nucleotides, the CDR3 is TGTGCCAGCAGCTTAAATCCCCTCTCCTACGAGCAGTACTTC.

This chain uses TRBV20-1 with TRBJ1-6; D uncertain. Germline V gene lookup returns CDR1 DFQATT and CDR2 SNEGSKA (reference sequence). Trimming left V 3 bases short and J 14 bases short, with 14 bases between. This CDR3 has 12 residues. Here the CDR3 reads CSASVADATLHF. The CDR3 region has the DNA TGCAGTGCTAGTGTGGCAGACGCAACCCTCCACTTT.

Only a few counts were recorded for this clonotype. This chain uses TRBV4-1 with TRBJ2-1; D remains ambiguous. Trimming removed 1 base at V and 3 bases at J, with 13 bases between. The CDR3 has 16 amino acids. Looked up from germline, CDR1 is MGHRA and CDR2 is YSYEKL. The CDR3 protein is CASSQVGRERYNEQFF. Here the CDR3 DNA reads TGCGCCAGCAGCCAAGTTGGTAGGGAACGCTACAATGAGCAGTTCTTC.

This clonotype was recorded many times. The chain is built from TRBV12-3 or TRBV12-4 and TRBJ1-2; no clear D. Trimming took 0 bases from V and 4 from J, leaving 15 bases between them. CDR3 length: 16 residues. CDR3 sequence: CASSLARGGWLYGYTF. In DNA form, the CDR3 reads TGTGCCAGCAGTTTAGCGCGTGGAGGGTGGCTCTATGGCTACACCTTC.

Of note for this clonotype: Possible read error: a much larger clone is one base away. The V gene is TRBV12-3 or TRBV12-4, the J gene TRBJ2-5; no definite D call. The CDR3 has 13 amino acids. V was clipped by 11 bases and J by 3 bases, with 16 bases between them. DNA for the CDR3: TGTGCCGGCACCATAACTGGTGAAGAGACCCAGTACTTC. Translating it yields CAGTITGEETQYF.

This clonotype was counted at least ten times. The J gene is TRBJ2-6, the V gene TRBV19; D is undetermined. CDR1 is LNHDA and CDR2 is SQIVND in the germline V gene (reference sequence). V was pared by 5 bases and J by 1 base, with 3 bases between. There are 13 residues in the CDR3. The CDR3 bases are TGTGCCAGTAGTCAATCTGGGGCCAACGTCCTGACTTTC. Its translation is CASSQSGANVLTF.

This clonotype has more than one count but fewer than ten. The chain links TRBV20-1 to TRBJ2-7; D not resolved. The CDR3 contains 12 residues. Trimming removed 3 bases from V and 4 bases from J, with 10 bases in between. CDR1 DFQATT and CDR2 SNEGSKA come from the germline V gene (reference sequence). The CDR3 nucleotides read TGCAGTGCTAGGGCTGATCGGTACGAGCAGTACTTC. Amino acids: CSARADRYEQYF.

CDR3 coding DNA: TGTGCCAGTAGGGGGGGTAGCACAGATACGCAGTATTTT. As protein: CASRGGSTDTQYF. This sequence joins TRBV7-2 and TRBJ2-3; D may be TRBD2 (7 bases). V gave up 9 bases and J gave up 0 bases, with 10 bases separating them. The CDR3 loop spans 13 amino acids. The germline V gene encodes CDR1 SGHTA and CDR2 FQGNSA.

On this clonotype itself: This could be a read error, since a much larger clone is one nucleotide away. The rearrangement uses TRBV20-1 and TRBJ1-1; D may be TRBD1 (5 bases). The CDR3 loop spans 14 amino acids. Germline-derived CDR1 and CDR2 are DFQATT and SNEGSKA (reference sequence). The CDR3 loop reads CGARQGTANTEAFF. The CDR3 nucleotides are TGCGGTGCTAGACAAGGGACGGCGAACACTGAAGCTTTCTTT.

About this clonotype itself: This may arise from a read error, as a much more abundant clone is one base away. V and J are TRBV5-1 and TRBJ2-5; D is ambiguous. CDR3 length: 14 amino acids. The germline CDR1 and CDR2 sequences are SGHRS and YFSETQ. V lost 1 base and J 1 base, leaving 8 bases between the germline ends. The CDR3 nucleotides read TGCGCCAGCAGCTTGTCTAGTCTCCAAGAGACCCAGTACTTC. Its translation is CASSLSSLQETQYF.

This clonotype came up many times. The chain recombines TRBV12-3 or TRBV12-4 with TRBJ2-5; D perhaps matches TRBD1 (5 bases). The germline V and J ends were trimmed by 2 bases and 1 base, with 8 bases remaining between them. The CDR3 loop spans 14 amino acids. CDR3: CASSLRQTQETQYF. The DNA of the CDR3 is TGTGCCAGCAGTTTAAGACAGACCCAAGAGACCCAGTACTTC.

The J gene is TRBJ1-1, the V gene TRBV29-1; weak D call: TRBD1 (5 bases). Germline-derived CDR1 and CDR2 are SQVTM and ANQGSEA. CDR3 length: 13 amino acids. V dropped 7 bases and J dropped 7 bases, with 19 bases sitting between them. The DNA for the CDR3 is TGCAGCGCCGAAGGACGGGGGGGGGTTGAAGCTTTCTTT. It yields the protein CSAEGRGGVEAFF.

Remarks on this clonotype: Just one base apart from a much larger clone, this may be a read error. The CDR3 sequence: CRASRLANDEQFF. Here the CDR3 DNA reads TGCAGGGCTAGTCGGCTAGCGAACGATGAGCAGTTCTTC. The rearrangement joins TRBV20-1 to TRBJ2-1; tentative D call: TRBD2 (6 bases). Germline V gene data show CDR1 as DFQATT and CDR2 as SNEGSKA (reference sequence). The CDR3 has 13 residues.

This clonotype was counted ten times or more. The CDR3 DNA sequence: TGCAGTATATCACAGGGAGTAACCTACGAGCAGTACTTC. As protein: CSISQGVTYEQYF. V usage is TRBV29-1 and J usage is TRBJ2-7, with a possible D match to TRBD1 (6 bases). This CDR3 spans 13 amino acids. Germline CDR1 SQVTM, CDR2 ANQGSEA.

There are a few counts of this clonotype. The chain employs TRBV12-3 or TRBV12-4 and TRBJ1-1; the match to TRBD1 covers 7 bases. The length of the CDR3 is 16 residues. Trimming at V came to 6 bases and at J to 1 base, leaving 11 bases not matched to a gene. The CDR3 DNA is TGTGCCAGCAGCTCGGCTACAGGGGTGTGGAACACTGAAGCTTTCTTT. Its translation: CASSSATGVWNTEAFF.

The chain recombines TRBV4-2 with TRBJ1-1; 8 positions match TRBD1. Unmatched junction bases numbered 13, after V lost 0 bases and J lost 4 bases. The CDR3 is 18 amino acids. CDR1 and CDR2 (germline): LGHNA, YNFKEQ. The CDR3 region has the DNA TGTGCCAGCAGCCAAGATAGGGGAGGACAGGGAGTGGGCACTGAAGCTTTCTTT. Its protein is CASSQDRGGQGVGTEAFF.